These T cell receptor beta chains were read from a single sample in a study of vaccination and CD4 T cells after COVID-19. No antigen is known for these receptors. TCRdb reprocessed the PCR reads with MiXCR, giving one entry per CDR3 protein. The sample contains 20,000 to 25,000 distinct CDR3 sequences, 45% to 55% of which appear only once. Here the sequenced sample was CD4+ T cells from blood, cultured in vitro, taken about 7 months after SARS-CoV-2 vaccination. These receptors were taken from a human donor who had recovered from COVID-19. CDR3s leave out the opening cysteine and the closing phenylalanine or tryptophan. Each record gives: J gene, V gene, clone size, CDR3 protein. Not all rows give a size; the values are once, few, many and, for expanded clones, a class.

TRBJ2-1,TRBV7-9,few,ASSMDYNEQF
TRBJ2-7,TRBV7-9,-,ASSLGPGGEQY
TRBJ2-1,TRBV6-1,once,ASSPWGTSGYNEQF
TRBJ2-2,TRBV20-1,-,SAAGTGNTGELF
TRBJ2-7,TRBV6-5,-,ASSYLTGGFSSYEQY
TRBJ2-1,TRBV7-9,-,ASSSLTGYSSYNEQF
TRBJ2-1,TRBV15,-,ATSRELAGDREQF
TRBJ2-3,TRBV11-3,once,ASSLARSTDTQY
TRBJ1-1,TRBV7-3,-,ASSLTEDTEAF
TRBJ1-1,TRBV20-1,few,SASQGNTEAF
TRBJ1-1,TRBV27,-,ASSNRETGGAEAF
TRBJ2-3,TRBV20-1,-,SARDPQVGATDTQY
TRBJ2-5,TRBV11-2,-,ASSFFGGYRETQY
TRBJ1-3,TRBV4-2,-,ASSQATGVGNTIY
TRBJ2-2,TRBV7-2,-,ASSLGVNTGELF
TRBJ1-1,TRBV10-3,-,AIRAGAENTEAF
TRBJ1-5,TRBV10-3,-,ASSKLSQGTGFSRRHQPQH
TRBJ2-6,TRBV19,-,ASSPWLSSAGANVLT
TRBJ2-1,TRBV27,once,ASSHGQGAYNEQF
TRBJ2-1,TRBV7-3,-,ASSLGLGQYNEQF
TRBJ2-1,TRBV6-2/TRBV6-3,-,ASSWLGGIDNEQF
TRBJ2-5,TRBV20-1,-,SARDTGGGETQY
TRBJ1-6,TRBV18,-,ASSPGSSPLH
TRBJ2-5,TRBV6-2/TRBV6-3,-,ASSFAEETQY
TRBJ1-1,TRBV2,-,ASSGEVLAF
TRBJ2-1,TRBV7-2,-,ASSKGAGVYNEQF
TRBJ1-1,TRBV20-1,-,SASPVASTEAF
TRBJ2-7,TRBV15,few,ATSRGVAGGSYEQY
TRBJ1-5,TRBV19,-,ASSEGRSNQPQH
TRBJ2-1,TRBV7-2,medium-sized,ASSLRLGTTQF
TRBJ1-5,TRBV6-2/TRBV6-3,once,ASSRERYQPQH
TRBJ2-7,TRBV20-1,-,SARDSGTTVSY
TRBJ1-5,TRBV15,few,ATSRGRAYQPQH
TRBJ2-7,TRBV20-1,-,SAERFGQEDREQY
TRBJ2-5,TRBV27,few,ATRTTRETQY
TRBJ2-3,TRBV20-1,-,SATSFRGTGGTDTQY
TRBJ2-5,TRBV11-3,-,ASSLVSETQY
TRBJ1-5,TRBV19,-,ASSLEGAYQPQH
TRBJ1-2,TRBV20-1,few,SARDAARGNYGYT
TRBJ2-2,TRBV20-1,-,SARDSQNTGELF
TRBJ2-1,TRBV20-1,-,SARVSGTLYNEQF
TRBJ2-5,TRBV10-3,-,ATLDSGGETQY
TRBJ1-1,TRBV20-1,-,SVGVNWAEAF
TRBJ2-3,TRBV5-1,-,ASSSYTGTIRTDTQY
TRBJ2-1,TRBV7-3,-,ASSPRGTGGSSSYNEQF
TRBJ1-2,TRBV20-1,medium-sized,SAPSGTVFYGYT
TRBJ2-6,TRBV15,-,ATSSQGLLSGANVLT
TRBJ2-1,TRBV7-2,-,ASSRVRGSYNEQF